A selection of T cell receptor beta chains follows, all from one sample in a study of CXCR3-negative and CXCR3-positive naive CD8 T cells. Following a re-call of the 5' RACE reads, TCRdb has one entry per CDR3 protein and lacks DNA. The sample has 140,000 to 150,000 distinct CDR3 sequences; the top ten hold about 0.28%. The sequenced sample was naive CXCR3+ CD8+ T cells from blood. The receptors derive from a human donor in good health. Some clones in this sample may be carry-over from other donors' samples. CDR3s include the opening cysteine and the closing phenylalanine or tryptophan. Fields, in order: CDR3 length, V gene, J gene, CDR3 protein.

15	TRBV29-1	TRBJ2-1	CSVRRLAGGPNEQFF
16	TRBV4-1	TRBJ2-3	CASSQEGSGGTDTQYF
16	TRBV28	TRBJ2-7	CASSETPFMGNDEQYF
14	TRBV27	TRBJ2-2	CASRTLPVAGELFF
13	TRBV7-3	TRBJ2-5	CASSKALQETQYF
15	TRBV14	TRBJ2-5	CASSQPRDSQETQYF
13	TRBV7-9	TRBJ2-7	CASTKQGDYEQYF
15	TRBV5-3	TRBJ1-5	CARSTGQSSGQPQHF
15	TRBV6-1	TRBJ2-3	CASSEVSGGADTQYF
11	TRBV5-4	TRBJ2-1	CASSWGNEQFF
12	TRBV7-9	TRBJ2-7	CASSLSLNEQYF
12	TRBV20-1	TRBJ1-2	CSARDRVGGYTF
16	TRBV14	TRBJ2-1	CASSLVSGSSYNEQFF
18	TRBV6-5	TRBJ2-7	CASSLGGTSGPVTYEQYF
14	TRBV5-1	TRBJ2-7	CASSLGQRFYEQYF
14	TRBV5-1	TRBJ2-2	CASSFGINTGELFF
14	TRBV6-2/TRBV6-3	TRBJ2-7	CASSLTDLPWVQYF
12	TRBV29-1	TRBJ1-1	CSVDGGNTEAFF
13	TRBV5-1	TRBJ2-1	CASNPVQNDEQFF
17	TRBV7-7	TRBJ2-1	CASSLAGPESSYNEQFF
15	TRBV21-1	TRBJ1-3	CASRKSGGAGNTIYF
14	TRBV14	TRBJ1-2	CASSQGGPADGYTF
20	TRBV21-1	TRBJ1-5	CASSKVSMGVRGHPNQPQHF
15	TRBV7-3	TRBJ2-7	CASSAGLAGAYEQYF
15	TRBV4-1	TRBJ2-7	CASSQKTGGFYEQYF
11	TRBV10-3	TRBJ2-7	CAISDPGEQYF
12	TRBV29-1	TRBJ2-7	CSVERGAGEQYF
15	TRBV28	TRBJ2-1	CASSSDRGTYNEQFF
15	TRBV5-6	TRBJ2-2	CASSQTSGSSGELFF
14	TRBV4-2	TRBJ2-3	CASSSTASTDTQYF
14	TRBV28	TRBJ2-7	CASSGLAGGYEQYF
15	TRBV14	TRBJ2-1	CASSQWQGYYNEQFF
16	TRBV4-1	TRBJ1-3	CASSQDRTGSGNTIYF
13	TRBV2	TRBJ2-7	CASNLAQTYEQYF
14	TRBV20-1	TRBJ1-2	CSAYTENPSYGYTF
13	TRBV15	TRBJ2-7	CATSTEGVHEQYF
16	TRBV11-3	TRBJ1-4	CASSQGQPATNEKLFF
13	TRBV29-1	TRBJ2-7	CSVGGQGAYEQYF
15	TRBV10-2	TRBJ2-6	CASSGGDSGANVLTF
12	TRBV29-1	TRBJ2-1	CSARGQYNEQFF
15	TRBV5-1	TRBJ2-7	CASSLDTAGVHEQYF
14	TRBV25-1	TRBJ2-1	CASSRGGSYNEQFF
14	TRBV4-1	TRBJ1-1	CASSHTGVVTEAFF
17	TRBV28	TRBJ2-7	CASSFLGIGTGIYEQYF
17	TRBV7-9	TRBJ2-7	CASSAPLSRYGQYEQYF
16	TRBV2	TRBJ2-1	CASSEGARSSYNEQFF